This TCR beta chain was found in a study of human T cells and chemical hapten exposure. Each CDR3 protein gets one entry after TCRdb re-called the RACE reads with MiXCR. The data show 95,000 or so distinct CDR3 sequences, with about an eighth seen just once and about 3% held by the top ten. Time point here: patch test 2, 6 weeks after DPC sensitization. Treatment of the sample: therapeutic diphenylcyclopropenone sensitization with weekly scalp DPC. The germline V gene encodes CDR1 MNHEY and CDR2 SVGAGI. J lost 6 bases, V lost 7 bases, and 10 bases had no gene match. The length of the CDR3 is 14 residues. This clonotype came up a few times.

This clonotype was obtained from a woman aged 40 to 50 with alopecia areata. Some clones in this sample may be carry-over from other donors' samples. The source material was whole blood, sampled in connection with sensitization to the hapten diphenylcyclopropenone (DPC). The rearrangement links TRBV6-5 to TRBJ2-7; TRBD1 matches at 9 bases. In nucleotides, the CDR3 is TGTGCCAGCACCTCGCGGGACAGGGCTAGCGAGCAGTACTTC. As protein: CASTSRDRASEQYF.